These T cell receptor beta chains were read from a single sample in a study of CD8 T cells in Susac syndrome. Each CDR3 protein is one row after TCRdb ran MiXCR on the immunoSEQ multiplex PCR reads. The sample holds 200,000 to 250,000 distinct CDR3 sequences; 94% are singletons and the top ten take around 0.15%. Input material: CD4+ T cells from PBMCs. These receptors all stem from a human donor with Susac syndrome. The CDR3 runs from the conserved cysteine through the conserved F or W. The D gene is left open where the match is weak. Clone size is shown for a subset of rows, as once, few, many or a class of expanded clone.

TRBJ1-2,-,-,TRBV10-3,TGTGCCATCAGTGAGGAGGGATGGTATGGCTACACCTTC,CAISEEGWYGYTF
TRBJ2-3,-,-,TRBV6-5,TGTGCCAGCAGAAAAGGGGCCGAGACAGATACGCAGTATTTT,CASRKGAETDTQYF
TRBJ2-1,-,-,TRBV12-5,TGTGCTAGTGCCCCCGTCTTGAATGAGCAGTTCTTC,CASAPVLNEQFF
TRBJ1-2,TRBD1,-,TRBV7-3,TGTGCCAGCAGCTTGACCAGGCAGGGGGGAGGTGGCTACACCTTC,CASSLTRQGGGGYTF
TRBJ2-5,-,-,TRBV5-6,TGTGCCAGCAGCCGGGTCAGCCCAGAGACCCAGTACTTC,CASSRVSPETQYF
TRBJ2-2,-,-,TRBV30,TGTGCCTGGATGGGCAGGGGGAACACCGGGGAGCTGTTTTTT,CAWMGRGNTGELFF
TRBJ2-1,-,-,TRBV2,TGTGCCAGCAGTGCATCGACCCTTAGGCGCAATGAGCAGTTCTTC,CASSASTLRRNEQFF
TRBJ2-3,TRBD2,once,TRBV5-4,TGTGCCAGCAGCTTGGGGGGCCGGGACTACACAGATACGCAGTATTTT,CASSLGGRDYTDTQYF
TRBJ1-1,-,-,TRBV12-3/TRBV12-4,TGTGCCAGCAGTTTAGGGACAGACACTGAAGCTTTCTTT,CASSLGTDTEAFF
TRBJ2-2,-,-,TRBV30,TGTGCCTGGAGTCCGACAGGTACCGGGGAGCTGTTTTTT,CAWSPTGTGELFF
TRBJ2-7,-,few,TRBV20-1,TGCAGTGCTAGAGCAGGGTACGAGCAGTACTTC,CSARAGYEQYF
TRBJ2-2,-,-,TRBV12-3/TRBV12-4,TGTGCCAGCAGTCCCGGGACAGGGGAGCTGTTTTTT,CASSPGTGELFF
TRBJ1-1,-,-,TRBV28,TGTGCCAGCAGTCAACCCGGCCTGAACACTGAAGCTTTCTTT,CASSQPGLNTEAFF
TRBJ2-7,-,-,TRBV19,TGTGCCAGTAGTCGATCCACGACCTACGAGCAGTACTTC,CASSRSTTYEQYF
TRBJ2-1,TRBD2,-,TRBV5-1,TGCGCCAGCAGCGCAAGCGGGGGGAACAATGAGCAGTTCTTC,CASSASGGNNEQFF
TRBJ1-1,-,-,TRBV30,TGTGCCTGGAGTACAACAGGGTTGGGGCGGACTGAAGCTTTCTTT,CAWSTTGLGRTEAFF
TRBJ2-2,-,-,TRBV3-1,TGTGCCAGCAGCCAAGGGGGGACCGGGGAGCTGTTTTTT,CASSQGGTGELFF
TRBJ1-4,-,-,TRBV7-9,TGTGCCAGCAGCTTAGAGGTTGAAAAACTGTTTTTT,CASSLEVEKLFF
TRBJ1-1,-,-,TRBV29-1,TGCAGCGTTGACAGTTTGGGGACTGAAGCTTTCTTT,CSVDSLGTEAFF
TRBJ2-5,-,-,TRBV20-1,TGCAGTGCCCAGTACCAGTGGACCCAAGAGACCCAGTACTTC,CSAQYQWTQETQYF
TRBJ2-1,TRBD2,-,TRBV20-1,TGCAGTGCTAGTTCTCGCCAGCGGGGGAGAAATGAGCAGTTCTTC,CSASSRQRGRNEQFF
TRBJ1-1,TRBD1,-,TRBV20-1,TGCAGTGCTAGAGATGGAGGGAGGGGGCAAACTGAAGCTTTCTTT,CSARDGGRGQTEAFF
TRBJ2-7,TRBD1,-,TRBV28,TGTGCCAGTCTGATGAGGGACAGGGGGCGGGAGCAGTACTTC,CASLMRDRGREQYF
TRBJ2-1,TRBD2,-,TRBV7-8,TGTGCCAGCAGCCGGACCGGGACTAGTTTAAATGAGCAGTTCTTC,CASSRTGTSLNEQFF
TRBJ2-5,-,-,TRBV30,TGTGCCTGGGGGGCAGGGCGCCAAGAGACCCAGTACTTC,CAWGAGRQETQYF
TRBJ1-4,-,-,TRBV6-6,TGTGCCAGCAGTCCCCGGGACCCCCGGCATGAAAAACTGTTTTTT,CASSPRDPRHEKLFF
TRBJ2-4,-,-,TRBV29-1,TGCAGCGGAGCAACGGGACACCCTGAGTACTTC,CSGATGHPEYF
TRBJ2-3,TRBD2,-,TRBV30,TGTGCCTGGAAGTGGCGGGGGGTTGATACGCAGTATTTT,CAWKWRGVDTQYF
TRBJ2-7,-,-,TRBV20-1,TGCAGTGCTAGAGCTATACGCCACGAGCAGTACTTC,CSARAIRHEQYF
TRBJ1-2,-,-,TRBV30,TGTGCCTGGAGTATCGGGGGCTATGGCTACACCTTC,CAWSIGGYGYTF
TRBJ2-5,-,-,TRBV19,TGTGCCAGTAGCCAGGGGAGGTGGGAGACCCAGTACTTC,CASSQGRWETQYF
TRBJ1-6,-,-,TRBV12-3/TRBV12-4,TGTGCCAGCAGTCCGTCGTGGGGCCGCTCGGGTATAGCCCTCCACTTT,CASSPSWGRSGIALHF
TRBJ1-5,TRBD1,-,TRBV6-1,TGTGCCAGCATCTCCGGGACAGGGATCAATCAGCCCCAGCATTTT,CASISGTGINQPQHF
TRBJ1-2,-,-,TRBV13,TGTGCCAGCAGTAAAGGGGAGGGATATGGCTACACCTTC,CASSKGEGYGYTF
TRBJ1-6,-,-,TRBV6-6,TGTGCCAGCAGTTACTCGGGTGACTATAATTCACCCCTCCACTTT,CASSYSGDYNSPLHF
TRBJ2-1,-,-,TRBV30,TGTGCCTGGAAACGCACCACGAAGACCAATGAGCAGTTCTTC,CAWKRTTKTNEQFF
TRBJ2-6,TRBD2,-,TRBV4-2,TGTGCCAGCAGCCAAGAACGGCTAGCGGGGGGTCTAATCCAAGCTGGGGCCAACGTCCTGACTTTC,CASSQERLAGGLIQAGANVLTF
TRBJ1-1,TRBD1,once,TRBV11-3,TGTGCCAGCAGCCCCGGGACAGGGGGCACCCACACTGAAGCTTTCTTT,CASSPGTGGTHTEAFF
TRBJ1-1,TRBD1,-,TRBV30,TGTGCCTGGGAAAGACAGGGCGGCACTGAAGCTTTCTTT,CAWERQGGTEAFF
TRBJ2-3,-,-,TRBV30,TGTGCCTGGAGTGGTAGGGGGGGCCTGGTTCAGACAGATACGCAGTATTTT,CAWSGRGGLVQTDTQYF
TRBJ1-3,TRBD1,-,TRBV5-5,TGTGCCAGCAGCCAGATACCGGGACAGAGCTCTGGAAACACCATATATTTT,CASSQIPGQSSGNTIYF
TRBJ2-5,TRBD2,once,TRBV5-1,TGCGCCAGCAGCTTGGACACGGGAGGACCCCAGTACTTC,CASSLDTGGPQYF
TRBJ2-4,TRBD1,-,TRBV20-1,TGCAGTGCTAGGGACAGGGACGGAGGGATTCAGTACTTC,CSARDRDGGIQYF
TRBJ1-6,TRBD1,-,TRBV30,TGTGCCCGTCACAGGGGTAATAATTCACCCCTCCACTTT,CARHRGNNSPLHF
TRBJ2-6,-,-,TRBV5-1,TGCGCCAGCAGCCGGACAACTCTGGTGCCCTCTGGGGCCAACGTCCTGACTTTC,CASSRTTLVPSGANVLTF
TRBJ2-1,TRBD2,-,TRBV2,TGTGCCAGCATGGCTAGCGGGGGGCCAGAGCAGTTCTTC,CASMASGGPEQFF
TRBJ1-4,-,-,TRBV4-3,TGCGCCAGCAGCCAAGCGGGGGGGGCAGCTACAACTAATGAAAAACTGTTTTTT,CASSQAGGAATTNEKLFF
TRBJ1-2,-,-,TRBV11-3,TGTGCCAGCAGCCGACCGACGGACCCAGTTGGCTACACCTTC,CASSRPTDPVGYTF